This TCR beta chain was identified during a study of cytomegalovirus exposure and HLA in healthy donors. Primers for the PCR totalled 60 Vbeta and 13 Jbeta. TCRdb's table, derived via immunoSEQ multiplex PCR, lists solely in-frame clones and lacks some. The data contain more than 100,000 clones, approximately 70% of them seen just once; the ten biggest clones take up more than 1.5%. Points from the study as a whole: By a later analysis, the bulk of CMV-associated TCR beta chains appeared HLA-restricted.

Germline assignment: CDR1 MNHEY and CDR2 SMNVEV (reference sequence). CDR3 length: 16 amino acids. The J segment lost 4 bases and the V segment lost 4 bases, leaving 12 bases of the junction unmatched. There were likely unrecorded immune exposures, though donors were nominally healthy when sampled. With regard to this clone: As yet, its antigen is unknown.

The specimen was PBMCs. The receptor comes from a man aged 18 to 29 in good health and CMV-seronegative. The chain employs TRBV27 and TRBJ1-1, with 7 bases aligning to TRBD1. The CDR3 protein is CASSSTTTGAGTEAFF. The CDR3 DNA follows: TGTGCCAGCAGTTCTACGACCACAGGGGCTGGCACTGAAGCTTTCTTT.